This T cell receptor beta chain is from a study of ipilimumab plus nivolumab after autologous stem cell transplantation. Using immunoSEQ multiplex PCR, the repertoire was profiled, and TCRdb retains in-frame clones only, with some absent. The repertoire holds some 22,000 clones, with more than 60% as singletons. The CDR3 runs 14 residues. Germline V CDR1 and CDR2: SNHLY, FYNNEI. V lost 7 bases to trimming and J lost 0 bases, with 9 bases between them. The rearrangement uses TRBV2 and TRBJ2-2, with TRBD2 as a possible D gene (5 bases). The source material was PBMCs, sampled in a trial of ipilimumab plus nivolumab as post-transplant consolidation. The TCR sequence derives from a male donor with diffuse large B-cell lymphoma. CDR3 in amino acids: CASMSGTNTGELFF. DNA for the CDR3: TGTGCCAGCATGTCCGGGACGAACACCGGGGAGCTGTTTTTT.